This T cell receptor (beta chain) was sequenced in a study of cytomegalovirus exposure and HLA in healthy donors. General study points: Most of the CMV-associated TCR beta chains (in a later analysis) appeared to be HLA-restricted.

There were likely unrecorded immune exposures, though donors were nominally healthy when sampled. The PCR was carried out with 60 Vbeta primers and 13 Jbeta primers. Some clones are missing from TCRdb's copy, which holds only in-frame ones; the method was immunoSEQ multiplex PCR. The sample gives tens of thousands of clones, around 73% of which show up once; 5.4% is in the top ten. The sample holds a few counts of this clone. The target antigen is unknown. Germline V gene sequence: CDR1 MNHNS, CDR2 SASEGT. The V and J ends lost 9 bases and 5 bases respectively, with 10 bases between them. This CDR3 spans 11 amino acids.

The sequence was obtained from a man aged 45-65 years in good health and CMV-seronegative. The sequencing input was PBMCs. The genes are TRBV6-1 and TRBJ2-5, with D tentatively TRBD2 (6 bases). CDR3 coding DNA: TGTGCCAGTCGGGGGTGGGAGACCCAGTACTTC. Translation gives CASRGWETQYF.